These T cell receptor beta chains were read from a single sample in a study of long-term antiretroviral therapy in people with HIV. Clones were read by immunoSEQ multiplex PCR, and TCRdb kept only the in-frame ones, dropping some. The profile covers 23,000 or so clones, with approximately 93% appearing a single time and about 10% taken by the ten largest. The sequenced sample was unsorted PBMCs, obtained 7.6 years after starting antiretroviral therapy. These receptors were obtained from a woman in her forties with HIV. Each CDR3 is given with its conserved first and last residue. D genes are given only for firm matches. Size values are once, few and many counts, or a class for expanded clones, and some rows have none.

CDR3nt	CDR3aa	v_gene	j_gene	abundance	d_gene
TGTGCCAGCAGCTTCCCCGACAGGGACCCAGAGACCCAGTACTTC	CASSFPDRDPETQYF	TRBV7-9	TRBJ2-5	.	TRBD1
TGTGCCAGCTCTCTCTCTGCGGGGGGACACAATGAGCAGTTCTTC	CASSLSAGGHNEQFF	TRBV18	TRBJ2-1	.	TRBD2
TGCGCCAGCAGCTTGGGAGCCAGGGGAAGCTCACCCCTCCACTTT	CASSLGARGSSPLHF	TRBV5-1	TRBJ1-6	once	.
TGTGCCAGCAGCTCCCCCGGGACAGGGATCCACGAGCAGTACTTC	CASSSPGTGIHEQYF	TRBV7-6	TRBJ2-7	.	TRBD1
TGTGCCAGCAGGGGTCCCTTCGGGTGGACTGAAGCTTTCTTT	CASRGPFGWTEAFF	TRBV25-1	TRBJ1-1	.	.
TGTGCCAGCAGTTTATCGCCGGGACGCAGGGACCCCACCACAGATACGCAGTATTTT	CASSLSPGRRDPTTDTQYF	TRBV28	TRBJ2-3	once	.
TGCGCCAGCAGCTCCTGGACAGAGAACACTGAAGCTTTCTTT	CASSSWTENTEAFF	TRBV5-1	TRBJ1-1	.	.
TGTGCCACCAGCAGAGTTCCGGACAGGGGAGGGGGTGAGCAGTTCTTC	CATSRVPDRGGGEQFF	TRBV15	TRBJ2-1	.	TRBD1
TGTGCCAGCAGCTTAGATCAGGGGAGTACTGAAGCTTTCTTT	CASSLDQGSTEAFF	TRBV11-2	TRBJ1-1	once	.
TGTGCCTGGAGGCTCTCAGGGAGGGTCACTGAAGCTTTCTTT	CAWRLSGRVTEAFF	TRBV30	TRBJ1-1	.	.
TGTGCCTGGAGTCGCAGCCATAACTATGGCTACACCTTC	CAWSRSHNYGYTF	TRBV30	TRBJ1-2	.	.
TGTGCCAGTACTGAGGGCAGGGCAAACTATGGCTACACCTTC	CASTEGRANYGYTF	TRBV19	TRBJ1-2	.	.
TGTGCCAGCAGCCTCCAGACTAGGTTAGTAGATACGCAGTATTTT	CASSLQTRLVDTQYF	TRBV7-9	TRBJ2-3	.	.
TGTGCCAGCAGTCCAGGGGCGTCCCTAGTTATGTTGCAGTTCTTC	CASSPGASLVMLQFF	TRBV2	TRBJ2-1	.	.
TGTGCCAGTAAGGATGCGGGACACCAGCATTTT	CASKDAGHQHF	TRBV19	TRBJ1-5	.	.
TGTGCCAGCAGCACAAGACTAGCGGGGGGGCCCGGGGAGCTGTTTTTT	CASSTRLAGGPGELFF	TRBV5-4	TRBJ2-2	.	TRBD2
TGTGCCAGCAGTTTAACGTCCGGGCTCTACGAGCAGTACTTC	CASSLTSGLYEQYF	TRBV27	TRBJ2-7	.	.
TGTGCCAGCAGTTCCGAGACAGGGACCTACGAGCAGTACTTC	CASSSETGTYEQYF	TRBV6-5	TRBJ2-7	.	TRBD1
TGTGCCAGCAGTTGTTACCTCGTTGTAGGTCATGAGCAGTACTTC	CASSCYLVVGHEQYF	TRBV6-5	TRBJ2-7	.	.
TGTGCCAGCAGTCCGGGACACAGCTACGAGCAGTACTTC	CASSPGHSYEQYF	TRBV7-4	TRBJ2-7	.	.
TGTGCCTGGGGGACAGGGGATGTTAACTATGGCTACACCTTC	CAWGTGDVNYGYTF	TRBV30	TRBJ1-2	.	TRBD1
TGTGCCTGGAGTGTATTAGGGGGGGCAGCCGAGCAGTACTTC	CAWSVLGGAAEQYF	TRBV30	TRBJ2-7	.	.
TGTGCCAGCAGCTTCGAAGCGGGATCCTATGGCTACACCTTC	CASSFEAGSYGYTF	TRBV5-5	TRBJ1-2	once	.
TGTGCCATCAGTGTAAGCGCAGGGAGCTCCTACGAGCAGTACTTC	CAISVSAGSSYEQYF	TRBV10-3	TRBJ2-7	once	.
TGTGCCATCAGCAGGACTAGCGGGTACGAGCAGTACTTC	CAISRTSGYEQYF	TRBV10-3	TRBJ2-7	.	TRBD2
TGTGCCAGCAGCTTGGCGGGGTTCACTGAAGCTTTCTTT	CASSLAGFTEAFF	TRBV5-4	TRBJ1-1	.	.
TGTGCCAGCTCACCATTCCTTTCTGGGACAGGGCTGACGATGAACACTGAAGCTTTCTTT	CASSPFLSGTGLTMNTEAFF	TRBV18	TRBJ1-1	once	TRBD1
TGTGCCAGCAGTTTCGCCCGGGGGGGCCGGACGATTCCCCATGAGCAGTTCTTC	CASSFARGGRTIPHEQFF	TRBV27	TRBJ2-1	.	TRBD2
TGTGCCAGCAGTGAAGGTTTTAACTGGGCGGCAGGCTACACCTTC	CASSEGFNWAAGYTF	TRBV6-1	TRBJ1-2	.	.
TGTGCCAGCAGTGAAACAGGGCCAGGAGAGCAGTACTTC	CASSETGPGEQYF	TRBV2	TRBJ2-7	.	.
TGTGCCAGCAGCGTAGGAGGGTTACCCTATAATTCACCCCTCCACTTT	CASSVGGLPYNSPLHF	TRBV9	TRBJ1-6	once	.
TGTGCCAGCAGCTCATCAGGGGCCGGCTACGAGCAGTACTTC	CASSSSGAGYEQYF	TRBV7-9	TRBJ2-7	.	.
TGTGCCAGCAGTGGCTCAGGAAGCTCCTACGAGCAGTACTTC	CASSGSGSSYEQYF	TRBV6-1	TRBJ2-7	.	.
TGCGCCAGCAGCCAAGGGCGACTGCAGTTCTTC	CASSQGRLQFF	TRBV4-1	TRBJ2-1	.	.
TGTGCCAGCAGCTTTCAGGAGCAGCCCCAGCATTTT	CASSFQEQPQHF	TRBV7-2	TRBJ1-5	.	.
TGTGCCATCAGGAGGGGGGGCCAGAACACTGAAGCTTTCTTT	CAIRRGGQNTEAFF	TRBV10-3	TRBJ1-1	.	.
TGTGCCAGTAGTCCGCGGGACGGCCTCGAAAAACTGTTTTTT	CASSPRDGLEKLFF	TRBV19	TRBJ1-4	.	.
TGTGCCAGCAGCTTGAACAGGAGGGGGCTTCAAGAGCAGTACTTC	CASSLNRRGLQEQYF	TRBV5-6	TRBJ2-7	.	.
TGTGCCAGCCGGCAAGACGGTGGCGCCAACGAAAAACTGTTTTTT	CASRQDGGANEKLFF	TRBV27	TRBJ1-4	few	.
TGTGCCTGGAGTGTCTTAAGGGAGAATGGCTACACCTTC	CAWSVLRENGYTF	TRBV30	TRBJ1-2	.	.
TGTGCCAGCAGCTTAGGTCGTCAGGGGGCCTACGAGCAGTACTTC	CASSLGRQGAYEQYF	TRBV11-2	TRBJ2-7	.	TRBD1
TGTGCCAGCAACCAGGGGGCGCGGACTTCACCCCTCCACTTT	CASNQGARTSPLHF	TRBV5-6	TRBJ1-6	.	TRBD1